Reported below is one T cell receptor (beta chain). The sample comes from a study of blood T cell repertoires in COVID-19. Original processing notes: Nucleated cell number was recorded as an estimate derived from reference gene primer amplification. Profiling relied on immunoSEQ multiplex PCR, and the TCRdb table lists in-frame clones only, not all of them. The D gene and trimming were derived from the DNA, and the V and J assignments and clone size from that table. The sample records tens of thousands of clones, roughly 80% being singletons. This sequence was found in an older woman with acute or convalescent COVID-19. The sample taken for sequencing was peripheral blood.

CDR3 loop: CASGADQPQHF. Written as DNA, the CDR3 is TGTGCCAGCGGGGCGGACCAGCCCCAGCATTTT. The chain carries TRBV2 and TRBJ1-5, with D possibly being TRBD1 (5 bases). Between the trimmed V and J ends, which lost 8 bases and 7 bases, there was a span of 9 bases. The CDR3 spans 11 residues. CDR1 and CDR2 from the germline V gene are SNHLY and FYNNEI. Full variable domain (rest looked up from reference TRBV2 and TRBJ1-5): EPEVTQTPSHQVTQMGQEVILRCVPISNHLYFYWYRQILGQKVEFLVSFYNNEISEKSEIFDDQFSVERPDGSNFTLKIRSTKLEDSAMYFCASGADQPQHFGDGTRLSIL.